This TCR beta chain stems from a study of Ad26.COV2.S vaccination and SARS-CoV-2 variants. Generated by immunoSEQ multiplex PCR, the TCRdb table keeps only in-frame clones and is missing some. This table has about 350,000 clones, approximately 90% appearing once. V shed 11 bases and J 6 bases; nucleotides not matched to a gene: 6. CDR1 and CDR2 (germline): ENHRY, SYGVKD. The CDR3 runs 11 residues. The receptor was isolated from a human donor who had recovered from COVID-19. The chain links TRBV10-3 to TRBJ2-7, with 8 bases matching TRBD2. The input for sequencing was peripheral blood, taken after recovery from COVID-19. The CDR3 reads CALGRGSEQYF. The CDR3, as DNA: TGTGCCCTCGGGAGGGGGTCCGAGCAGTACTTC.